The clone carrying this TCR beta chain was seen many times. Its target is not known. Amplified regions were TCR beta CDR3 sequences from RNA transcripts. The primer set for the first-round RT-PCR of the TCR CDR3 was HTBI. TCRdb reanalysed the multiplex PCR reads using MiXCR and keeps one entry per CDR3 protein. The profile shows about 560,000 distinct CDR3 sequences, over 15% of them singletons. This record belongs to a study of T cells in Graves' hyperthyroidism and ophthalmopathy. With V trimmed by 5 bases and J by 7 bases, 8 bases remained unmatched. Germline V gives CDR1 LNHDA, CDR2 SQIVND (reference sequence). The CDR3 has 15 residues. General study points: It was a median about 6 months before onset that the model predicted ophthalmopathy.

Graves' hyperthyroidism was deemed stable given no ophthalmopathy progression within 18 months. The sequencing sample was made of blood. The chain uses TRBV19 and TRBJ2-7; TRBD2 agrees at 13 bases. The clonotype originates from a woman aged 18-29 years with Graves' hyperthyroidism. The CDR3 DNA reads as TGTGCCAGTAGTTCACGACTAGCGGGGGGCGGTGAGCAGTACTTC. Its protein product is CASSSRLAGGGEQYF.